This T cell receptor beta chain came from a study of cytomegalovirus exposure and HLA in healthy donors. Study information: The same platform as the roughly 700 first-cohort repertoires was used for the 90 to 150 validation repertoires, a later analysis reported. Whole-study results and caveats: Overall, approximately 180 TCR beta chains were annotated as cytomegalovirus-associated. The classifier was said to identify cytomegalovirus status with high specificity and sensitivity.

As concerns this clone: Its specificity is unknown.

Repertoires were generated with immunoSEQ multiplex PCR, while TCRdb's copy carries only in-frame clones and drops some. There are a few hundred thousand clones in the sample; around 87% occur only once, and around 0.34% lies in the top ten. The sample taken for sequencing was PBMCs. The source is a woman aged 18-29 years in good health and CMV-seronegative.

The CDR3 protein is CASRVPPSWKGGERETQYF. CDR3 nucleotide sequence: TGTGCCAGCAGGGTCCCGCCCTCCTGGAAAGGGGGTGAACGAGAGACCCAGTACTTC. The gene calls are TRBV2 and TRBJ2-5; D perhaps matches TRBD1 (6 bases). Looked up from germline, CDR1 is SNHLY and CDR2 is FYNNEI. This CDR3 contains 19 residues. Trimming removed 6 bases at V and 4 bases at J, with 30 bases between.